Here is one T cell receptor (beta chain) with its context. Its recognized antigen is unknown. Base qualities are not recorded, but no much larger clone differs from it by a single base. The sample's time point label is to be understood as: pretreatment peripheral blood. A cohort of about 30 patients with locally advanced or metastatic urothelial carcinoma, treated at Memorial Sloan Kettering on a trial protocol, was included. Peripheral blood mononuclear cells were collected pretreatment and during treatment, at between 1 and 8 total time points per patient. The Qiagen DNeasy Blood extraction kit was used to purify genomic DNA from total PBMCs and from tumor samples. PBMCs were collected pretreatment and during treatment, and were isolated and stored as previously described. The CDR3 has 15 amino acids, counting the end cysteine and phenylalanine. The DNA shown is the 45-base CDR3, in frame from base 1. For CDR1 and CDR2, the germline V gene lists MRHNA and SNTAGT. V lost 6 bases and J lost 3 bases, and the count of bases not matched to a germline gene is 8.

The entry originates in a study of PD-L1 blockade in urothelial cancer (dated by TCRdb to about 2017). In terms of the full investigation: Every patient began therapy in the mid-2010s and was given atezolizumab 1,200 mg intravenously every 3 weeks. About 85% of the roughly 29 patients were identified as males with urothelial cancer of bladder origin, and a prior smoking history was reported by 18 of 29 patients. An ECOG performance status of 0 or 1 was recorded for the patients, and 0 to 3 prior chemotherapy regimens had been received by the patients. Blood samples were analyzed at 3 weeks after treatment start (second dose) and at 6 weeks after treatment start. Blood samples yielded a median of about 150,000 T cells and more than 80,000 unique TCRs, with median clonality around 0.084. The study, an exploratory multi-omic analysis, examined somatic, immune and clinical correlates of response to PD-L1 blockade with atezolizumab in urothelial cancer. Pretreatment tumor samples and matched peripheral blood, collected serially before and after atezolizumab treatment, underwent TCR sequencing. Durable clinical benefit was defined as a progression-free survival longer than 6 months, and TCR features were additionally tested against progression-free survival and overall survival. Whole exome sequencing and RNA sequencing of pretreatment tumors were performed alongside TCR sequencing in the same patients. Fewer than ten patients reached durable clinical benefit, while around 19 patients did not. Pretreatment blood TCR-seq was available for about 27 patients, at least one posttreatment blood collection was obtained for 25 or so patients, and tumor TCR-seq was available for 25 or so patients. Study-level results and caveats: A pretreatment peripheral blood TCR clonality below the median was linked to improved progression-free and overall survival. Because the sample size was small (n = 29) and many of the analyses were exploratory, the results are meant to be hypothesis-generating. Patients with durable benefit showed greater expansion of tumor-associated TCR clones in peripheral blood 3 weeks after starting treatment (n ≈ 21, p = 0.022).

Synthetic TCR analog templates were spiked into each PCR to estimate absolute template abundance from read counts. TCRbeta CDR3 regions were amplified from genomic DNA with bias-controlled V and J gene primers using the immunoSEQ assay. Rearranged TCRbeta segments were sequenced at approximately 20X coverage. As for the original processing: Sequencing errors were corrected by clustering, and CDR3s were annotated against IMGT so that V, D and J genes could be assigned. Downstream analyses used only productive TCRbeta rearrangements and left out out-of-frame or stop-codon sequences. To compute clonality, Shannon entropy was normalized by the log of the number of unique productive sequences and then subtracted from one. Clones differing between time points or between blood and tumor were identified by Fisher's exact test with Benjamini-Hochberg correction at adjusted p below 0.01. TCRdb's version of the immuneACCESS table is confined to in-frame rearrangements and falls short of the full clone set. An unresolved V gene accounts for under half of the shortfall where checked; the remainder is of unknown origin. That table furnishes V, J and clone size, whereas the DNA furnished D and trimming. The sample yields about 63,000 clones; 81% were counted once. The ten largest make up around 5.7% of the sample.

The clonotype originates from a man in his 70s with urothelial cancer. The sample consisted of PBMCs, taken around atezolizumab (anti-PD-L1) treatment. The rearrangement joined TRBV6-4 to TRBJ2-3; 8 bases in the junction line up with TRBD2. The DNA reads as follows: TGTGCCAGCAGCGGGGGAGCGGGAGTGACAGATACGCAGTATTTT. It translates to CASSGGAGVTDTQYF.